This TCR beta chain was retrieved from a study of T cell repertoires in cytomegalovirus infection. Study background: Shared public TCR beta signatures pointed to both CMV infection and a matching HLA type.

CDR3 length: 13 amino acids. Germline values: CDR1 MNHEY, CDR2 SVGAGI. The V gene lost 9 bases and the J gene lost 0 bases, with 12 bases spanning the gap. Whole-study findings and limits: Identification of carriers of CMV plus the relevant HLA was achieved through cumulative public TCR beta family frequency.

As for this clonotype: The antigen is unknown.

TCRdb used MiXCR to reprocess the reads, holding one entry per CDR3 protein. The sample shows about 250,000 distinct CDR3 sequences, 12% of them seen only once. Sequences were obtained from PBMCs. The TCR was taken from a human donor in good health (CMV status not recorded). Some clones in this sample may be carry-over from other donors' samples. The rearrangement joins TRBV6-5 to TRBJ2-7, with D perhaps assigned TRBD1 or TRBD2 (6 bases each). The CDR3 region is CASHEGGSYEQYF. CDR3 nucleotide sequence: TGTGCCAGTCATGAGGGGGGCTCCTACGAGCAGTACTTC.